Shown below are 9 T cell receptor beta chains from a single sample sequenced in a study of T cells after yellow fever vaccination. From the 5' RACE reads, TCRdb called clonotypes with MiXCR, one entry per CDR3 protein. The data contain a few hundred thousand distinct CDR3 sequences, around 12% of them singletons. The specimen comprised CD4+ T cells sorted from PBMCs, sampled 15 days after the yellow fever booster vaccination. The receptors here all came from a man between 18 and 35 years old who received the YFV17D yellow fever vaccine.

The table lists this clonotype with many counts. The CDR3 sequence is CASSPSFLYNEQFF. The CDR3 region has the DNA TGTGCCAGCAGCCCCTCCTTCCTCTACAATGAGCAGTTCTTC. This rearrangement joins TRBV5-6 to TRBJ2-1; no clear D gene. There are 14 residues in the CDR3. Germline V gives CDR1 SGHDT, CDR2 YYEEEE. Trimming took off 4 bases at V and 3 bases at J, with 11 bases between the two ends.

The gene calls are TRBV9 and TRBJ1-1, with a possible D match to TRBD1 (5 bases). Germline V lookup: CDR1 SGDLS, CDR2 YYNGEE. V was pared by 4 bases and J by 6 bases, with 13 bases between. The CDR3 is 13 amino acids. The CDR3, as DNA: TGTGCCAGCAGCCGGGGGATCGGGCCTGAAGCTTTCTTT. It encodes CASSRGIGPEAFF.

The rearrangement uses TRBV6-5 and TRBJ2-3; D is ambiguous. The CDR3 is 15 residues long. The V end was cut by 0 bases, the J end by 2 bases, with 9 bases between. CDR1 is MNHEY, CDR2 SVGAGI, per germline. CDR3 nucleotide sequence: TGTGCCAGCAGTTACTCAAGGTGGGCCACAGATACGCAGTATTTT. It codes for CASSYSRWATDTQYF.

The chain recombines TRBV2 with TRBJ2-3; D not certain. The CDR3 consists of 12 residues. V shed 9 bases and J shed 0 bases, with 7 bases lying between them. Germline V lookup: CDR1 SNHLY, CDR2 FYNNEI. As DNA, the CDR3 is TGTGCCAGTAGACGCAGCACAGATACGCAGTATTTT. Translating gives CASRRSTDTQYF.

This clonotype was seen a handful of times. The rearrangement uses TRBV6-2 or TRBV6-3 and TRBJ2-2; 8 nucleotides agree with TRBD2. V was pared by 6 bases and J by 4 bases, with 7 bases of the junction left unmatched. The CDR3 spans 15 residues. CDR1 is MNHEY, CDR2 SVGEGT, per germline. The CDR3 DNA follows: TGTGCCAGCAGCCCCGGGGGGGCTGTCACCGGGGAGCTGTTTTTT. This encodes CASSPGGAVTGELFF.

This clonotype has just a few counts. The rearrangement links TRBV10-2 to TRBJ1-5, with TRBD1 as a possible D gene (5 bases). In germline, CDR1 is WSHSY, CDR2 SAAADI. This CDR3 is 13 amino acids long. Trimming pared 3 bases from V and 4 bases from J, leaving 7 bases between. DNA for the CDR3: TGCGCCAGCAGTGAACCAGGGAATCAGCCCCAGCATTTT. This translates into CASSEPGNQPQHF.

This clonotype showed up many times. This chain joins TRBV2 and TRBJ2-5; tentatively, D is TRBD2 (6 bases). The J call may not be correct, given that the DNA end is closer to TRBJ2-3. The CDR3 runs 11 residues. In germline, CDR1 is SNHLY, CDR2 FYNNEI. CDR3 residues: CASRGGGTQYF. The CDR3 nucleotides are TGTGCCAGCAGGGGGGGTGGTACGCAGTATTTT.

This clonotype turned up a few times. This chain uses TRBV5-4 with TRBJ1-2; D unresolved. The germline gives CDR1 SGHNT, CDR2 YYREEE (reference sequence). The V end lost 0 bases, the J end lost 4 bases, and 7 bases lay between the germline ends. The CDR3 loop spans 13 amino acids. CDR3 in amino acids: CASSLGRIYGYTF. CDR3 nucleotides: TGTGCCAGCAGCTTGGGACGGATCTATGGCTACACCTTC.

This chain links TRBV7-2 with TRBJ2-1; 11 positions agree with TRBD2. The germline V gene has CDR1 SGHTA and CDR2 FQGNSA. V lost 5 bases and J lost 0; bases outside the gene matches: 12. The CDR3 contains 19 residues. Written as DNA, the CDR3 is TGTGCCAGCAGCACCCCTTCTAGCGGGGGGCAGAGCTCCTACAATGAGCAGTTCTTC. It specifies CASSTPSSGGQSSYNEQFF. Full variable domain (remainder filled in from reference TRBV7-2 and TRBJ2-1): GAGVSQSPSNKVTEKGKDVELRCDPISGHTALYWYRQSLGQGLEFLIYFQGNSAPDKSGLPSDRFSAERTGGSVSTLTIQRTQQEDSAVYLCASSTPSSGGQSSYNEQFFGPGTRLTVL.